The next 21 T cell receptor beta chains were all read from a single sample in a study of blood T cell repertoires in COVID-19 (TCRdb year 2020). Receptor amplification or capture employed the immunoSEQ multiplex PCR assay. Not all clones reach the TCRdb copy of this immuneACCESS table, which keeps in-frame sequences only. Checked studies attribute under half of the gap to unresolved V genes and leave the rest unexplained. The sample profile shows under 40,000 clones; approximately 93% of them were found once. Jointly, the top ten make up roughly 5% of the sample. Sequenced input: peripheral blood. These receptors all stem from a human donor in a cohort sampled during active COVID-19.

This clone was seen once. This chain connects TRBV5-1 to TRBJ1-6, with TRBD1 matching 8 bases. From germline, CDR1 is SGHRS and CDR2 YFSETQ. The CDR3 consists of 17 residues. The trim removed 2 bases at V and 3 bases at J, leaving 7 bases unmatched. The CDR3: CASSFGDRGIYNSPLHF. CDR3 sequence (DNA): TGCGCCAGCAGCTTTGGAGACAGGGGAATCTATAATTCACCCCTCCACTTT.

The chain is built from TRBV5-4 and TRBJ1-3, with unresolved D. V was pared by 0 bases and J by 4 bases, with 5 bases between. The CDR3 contains 13 residues. Germline V lookup: CDR1 SGHNT, CDR2 YYREEE (reference sequence). CDR3 nucleotide sequence: TGTGCCAGCAGCTTGGCCCAGGGAAACACCATATATTTT. Its protein is CASSLAQGNTIYF.

CDR3 DNA sequence: TGCGCCAGCAGCTTAACCCTCAGGACAGGGTTCGCCGGGGAGCTGTTTTTT. Its protein product is CASSLTLRTGFAGELFF. The V and J genes are TRBV5-1 and TRBJ2-2; 8 nucleotides align to TRBD1. The CDR3 runs 17 residues. V lost 2 bases, J lost 6 bases, and 12 bases stayed unmatched. Germline lookup yields CDR1 SGHRS and CDR2 YFSETQ.

The gene calls are TRBV3-1 (or the pseudogene TRBV3-2) and TRBJ2-1, with 13 nucleotides matching TRBD2. CDR1 and CDR2 (germline): LGHDT, YNNKEL (reference sequence). Germline trimming cut 6 bases from V and 1 base from J; bases unmatched to any gene: 9. There are 18 residues in the CDR3. CDR3 residues: CASRPSLAGGRSYNEQFF. The CDR3 DNA reads as TGTGCCAGCAGGCCTTCACTAGCGGGGGGGCGGTCCTACAATGAGCAGTTCTTC.

The V gene is TRBV3-1 (or the pseudogene TRBV3-2), the J gene TRBJ1-1, with TRBD1 identical over 7 bases. With V trimmed by 0 bases and J by 0 bases, 7 bases remained unmatched. The CDR3 totals 17 residues. CDR1 LGHDT and CDR2 YNNKEL come from the germline V gene (reference sequence). CDR3 sequence (DNA): TGTGCCAGCAGCCAAGACCCGACAGGGACACTGAACACTGAAGCTTTCTTT. Translating gives CASSQDPTGTLNTEAFF.

The V and J genes are TRBV14 and TRBJ2-3, with D perhaps matching TRBD2 (5 bases). This CDR3 spans 13 amino acids. The germline V and J ends were trimmed by 3 bases and 5 bases, with 9 bases remaining between them. Per germline, CDR1 SGHDN and CDR2 FVKESK. As DNA, the CDR3 is TGTGCCAGCAGCCAGCTACGGGGAGATACGCAGTATTTT. This gives the protein CASSQLRGDTQYF.

The chain is built from TRBV3-1 (or the pseudogene TRBV3-2) and TRBJ1-5; no clear D gene. V was clipped by 0 bases and J by 2 bases, with 8 bases between them. The germline gives CDR1 LGHDT, CDR2 YNNKEL (reference sequence). The CDR3 has 15 amino acids. CDR3 protein: CASSQDRERNQPQHF. The CDR3 DNA sequence: TGTGCCAGCAGCCAAGATAGAGAGCGCAATCAGCCCCAGCATTTT.

The chain joins TRBV5-1 to TRBJ2-3, with D unresolved. The V gene lost 1 base and the J gene lost 1 base, with 7 bases spanning the gap. This CDR3 contains 14 residues. The germline V gene encodes CDR1 SGHRS and CDR2 YFSETQ. The CDR3 here is CASSLRTGTDTQYF. The CDR3 bases are TGCGCCAGCAGCTTGAGAACGGGCACAGATACGCAGTATTTT.

The chain carries TRBV7-2 and TRBJ2-1; 10 nucleotides match TRBD2. The CDR3 runs 16 residues. V lost 4 bases, J lost 9 bases, and 12 bases stayed unmatched. Germline V CDR1 and CDR2: SGHTA, FQGNSA. The DNA for the CDR3 is TGTGCCAGCAGCTCCTATAGCGGGGGGCGGAGCGGTGAGCAGTTCTTC. Encoded protein: CASSSYSGGRSGEQFF.

This rearrangement joins TRBV28 to TRBJ2-3; D possibly corresponds to TRBD1 (6 bases). The CDR3 is made up of 15 amino acids. V was shortened by 8 bases and J by 3 bases, with 18 bases between the two germline ends. CDR1 MDHEN and CDR2 SYDVKM come from the germline V gene. The CDR3 nucleotides are TGTGCCAGCCACAGAGGGGCCCAGGGGACAGATACGCAGTATTTT. Translation: CASHRGAQGTDTQYF.

The chain links TRBV10-3 to TRBJ2-7; TRBD1 matches 11 bases. The CDR3 has 14 amino acids. The germline V gene encodes CDR1 ENHRY and CDR2 SYGVKD. After removal of 6 bases from V and 6 bases from J, the junction contained 7 bases not matched to a gene. This CDR3 reads CAISASDRGLEQYF. CDR3 bases: TGTGCCATCAGCGCCTCGGACAGGGGGCTCGAGCAGTACTTC.

The chain has TRBV28 and TRBJ1-3; TRBD1 is a possible D gene (5 bases). The CDR3 totals 13 residues. Germline CDR1 and CDR2: MDHEN and SYDVKM. V was cut by 6 bases and J by 2 bases, with 8 bases left in between. CDR3 sequence reads: CASRQGAGNTIYF. Here the CDR3 DNA reads TGTGCCAGCAGGCAAGGGGCTGGAAACACCATATATTTT.

This clone has only a few counts. The chain is built from TRBV15 and TRBJ1-5; TRBD1 might be the D (6 bases). Between the trimmed V and J ends, which lost 5 bases and 7 bases, there was a span of 9 bases. This CDR3 is built from 12 residues. In germline, CDR1 is LNHNV, CDR2 YYDKDF (reference sequence). CDR3 sequence (DNA): TGTGCCACCAGCCTCGACAGGCAGCCCCAGCATTTT. Translation gives CATSLDRQPQHF.

Written as DNA, the CDR3 is TGTGCCAGCAGCCCTAAGGGGGTACACGAGCAGTACTTC. Translating it yields CASSPKGVHEQYF. This chain uses TRBV6-2 or TRBV6-3 with TRBJ2-7; possible D gene TRBD1, 6 bases. Trimming cost V 6 bases and J 5 bases, with 14 bases left between them. Germline V lookup: CDR1 MNHEY, CDR2 SVGEGT. CDR3 length: 13 amino acids.

The chain has TRBV18 and TRBJ2-3; D possibly corresponds to TRBD2 (5 bases). CDR1 KGHSH and CDR2 LQKENI come from the germline V gene. CDR3 length: 17 residues. V was trimmed by 8 bases and J by 3 bases, leaving 24 bases between them. This CDR3 is CASPGRSVQRLTDTQYF. The CDR3 DNA sequence: TGTGCCAGCCCCGGCCGATCTGTCCAGCGGCTGACAGATACGCAGTATTTT.

This clone has just a few counts. This sequence joins TRBV19 and TRBJ1-1, with D maybe TRBD1 (6 bases). The germline V gene has CDR1 LNHDA and CDR2 SQIVND (reference sequence). The germline V and J ends were trimmed by 8 bases and 2 bases, with 18 bases remaining between them. The CDR3 is 15 amino acids. The DNA for the CDR3 is TGTGCCAGTGCGTCGGGGGGGGGCGGAAACACTGAAGCTTTCTTT. Its translation: CASASGGGGNTEAFF.

The J gene is TRBJ2-7, the V gene TRBV6-5; TRBD2 might be the D (6 bases). There are 14 residues in the CDR3. V was clipped by 3 bases and J by 2 bases, with 11 bases between them. From germline, CDR1 is MNHEY and CDR2 SVGAGI. The CDR3 region has the DNA TGTGCCAGCAGTTATGAGCGGGCGACCTACGAGCAGTACTTC. It yields the protein CASSYERATYEQYF.

The chain combines TRBV2 with TRBJ1-1; 9 nucleotides agree with TRBD1. With V trimmed by 8 bases and J by 0 bases, 4 bases remained unmatched. The V gene's germline CDR1 is SNHLY and CDR2 FYNNEI. CDR3 length equals 14 residues. This CDR3 is CASDTGGMNTEAFF. The CDR3 DNA sequence: TGTGCCAGCGATACAGGGGGCATGAACACTGAAGCTTTCTTT. Supplemented by reference TRBV2 and TRBJ1-1, the full variable domain reads EPEVTQTPSHQVTQMGQEVILRCVPISNHLYFYWYRQILGQKVEFLVSFYNNEISEKSEIFDDQFSVERPDGSNFTLKIRSTKLEDSAMYFCASDTGGMNTEAFFGQGTRLTVV.

This sequence joins TRBV10-3 and TRBJ2-5, with 8 bases aligning to TRBD1. V shed 6 bases, J shed 0 bases, and the junction held 0 bases outside the gene matches. The CDR3 spans 13 residues. In germline, CDR1 is ENHRY, CDR2 SYGVKD. The CDR3 is CAIRTGDQETQYF. CDR3 DNA sequence: TGTGCCATCAGGACAGGGGACCAAGAGACCCAGTACTTC.

As for this clone: A junction boundary mismatches the germline segment, possibly from a read error. This chain links TRBV7-4 with TRBJ2-7, with a possible D match to TRBD2 (5 bases). Germline V CDR1 and CDR2: SGHVT, SQSDAQ. The CDR3 loop spans 10 amino acids. Here the CDR3 DNA reads TGTGCCAGCAGCTTAGTCATTCGGGGCTTC. Translated, it gives CASSLVIRGF.

V and J are TRBV28 and TRBJ1-5; D is unresolved. Trimming left V 4 bases short and J 0 bases short, with 13 bases between. In germline, CDR1 is MDHEN, CDR2 SYDVKM. This CDR3 has 16 amino acids. CDR3 in amino acids: CASSWEGSYSNQPQHF. In DNA, the CDR3 is TGTGCCAGCAGTTGGGAGGGCAGTTATAGCAATCAGCCCCAGCATTTT.